This record covers a single T cell receptor (beta chain). Its antigen is undetermined. The germline CDR1 and CDR2 sequences are SGHNT and YYREEE (reference sequence). V was pared by 2 bases and J by 3 bases, with 20 bases between. The CDR3 totals 18 residues. Assay: immunoSEQ multiplex PCR; the TCRdb copy retains only in-frame clones and omits some. Of around 100,000 clones in the sample, around nine tenths were seen once. This record comes from a study of identifying expanded T cells in peripheral blood. Study findings and constraints: Differentially abundant clones: 0.95 to 1.5 between replicates, about 15 at around 14 days, less than 20 at four. Variance in clone template counts between approximately two-week samples significantly increased with total template count across all healthy donors.

Healthy donors had no documented immune events, such as infections, while sampled. V usage is TRBV5-4 and J usage is TRBJ1-4; D gene ambiguous. Sequencing used blood. This TCR was recovered from a person aged 18-70 years in good health. The CDR3 sequence: CASSFQSSGIAPNEKLFF. CDR3 nucleotides: TGTGCCAGCAGCTTTCAGTCCTCTGGGATCGCTCCTAATGAAAAACTGTTTTTT.